These T cell receptor beta chains were read from a single sample in a study of blood T cells in healthy people across ages. TCRdb reanalysed the 5' RACE reads using MiXCR and keeps one entry per CDR3 protein. The data hold hundreds of thousands of distinct CDR3 sequences, with about 54% observed a single time. Sequenced material: blood. The receptors originated from a man in his 60s in good health. Both conserved end residues are part of each CDR3. The order of the fields is D gene, J gene, clone size, V gene, CDR3 length, CDR3 DNA, CDR3 protein. The D gene is left open where the match is weak. A row's size may be missing; if present it is once, few, many or a size class.

. TRBJ2-1 many TRBV20-1 12 TGCAGTGCCCTCCAGACGGCAAGTCTGCAGTTCTTC CSALQTASLQFF
TRBD2 TRBJ2-1 few TRBV10-3 14 TGTGCCATCAGCGGGGGGGTCACCTACAATGAGCAGTTCTTC CAISGGVTYNEQFF
. TRBJ2-4 . TRBV25-1 15 TGTGCCAGCAGTGACACACAGTCAACCTTGGACATTCAGTACTTC CASSDTQSTLDIQYF
TRBD1 TRBJ1-2 . TRBV29-1 18 TGCAGCACCAGGTGGGGGGACCGGGACAGGGGGCGGAAGAATGGCTACACCTTC CSTRWGDRDRGRKNGYTF
. TRBJ2-7 . TRBV5-6 14 TGTGCCAGCAGCCCGTCGACGGGAGCCTACGAGCAGTACTTC CASSPSTGAYEQYF
. TRBJ2-1 . TRBV24-1 13 TGTGCCACCAGTGACCGGACTCTGGGGAAGCAGTTCTTC CATSDRTLGKQFF
TRBD2 TRBJ2-3 . TRBV12-3/TRBV12-4 15 TGTGCCAGCAGTCTCGCTCTAGCGGGGGATGATACGCAGTATTTT CASSLALAGDDTQYF
TRBD1 TRBJ2-1 . TRBV10-3 15 TGTGCCATCAGTCCGGGACAGGGCTCCTACAATGAGCAGTTCTTC CAISPGQGSYNEQFF
TRBD2 TRBJ2-7 . TRBV27 17 TGTGCCAGCAGTTCATGGGGGACTAGCGGGGCCCCCTACGAGCAGTACTTC CASSSWGTSGAPYEQYF
TRBD1 TRBJ1-2 . TRBV10-3 14 TGTGCCATCAGTGACAAGGGGGCGGACTATGGCTACACCTTC CAISDKGADYGYTF
TRBD1 TRBJ2-7 . TRBV7-9 12 TGTGCCAGCAGCAGACAGGGCCCCGAGCAGTACTTC CASSRQGPEQYF
TRBD1 TRBJ1-6 . TRBV20-1 14 TGCAGTGCTTCTGCGGACAGGGCTAATTCACCCCTCCACTTT CSASADRANSPLHF
. TRBJ1-4 . TRBV28 14 TGTGCCAGCAGTTTGGGCGGGAGGGATGAAAAACTGTTTTTT CASSLGGRDEKLFF
. TRBJ2-3 once TRBV10-1 15 TGCGCCAGCAGTGAGTCCCTACAGGGCCCGGATACGCAGTATTTT CASSESLQGPDTQYF
TRBD1 TRBJ2-1 . TRBV3-1 15 TGTGCCAGCAGCCAAGGGACAGGACCTTCGAATGAGCAGTTCTTC CASSQGTGPSNEQFF
TRBD1 TRBJ2-7 few TRBV6-2/TRBV6-3 15 TGTGCCAGCAGTTACGGGACAGGGGGTGCCTACGAGCAGTACTTC CASSYGTGGAYEQYF
. TRBJ2-4 . TRBV14 16 TGTGCCAGCAGCTTCACCGGGCCCCCCTCGTCGAACATTCAGTACTTC CASSFTGPPSSNIQYF
TRBD2 TRBJ2-4 . TRBV2 13 TGTGCCAGCAGTTTAGCGGGGAGAAACATTCAGTACTTC CASSLAGRNIQYF
TRBD1 TRBJ2-1 few TRBV12-3/TRBV12-4 15 TGTGCCAGCAGTCTCCCAGGGGGACGACTGGGTGAGCAGTTCTTC CASSLPGGRLGEQFF
TRBD1 TRBJ2-5 . TRBV10-2 17 TGCGCCAGCAGTGAGGGCCCGGGACAGGGAGACCAAGAGACCCAGTACTTC CASSEGPGQGDQETQYF
. TRBJ1-1 . TRBV28 16 TGTGCCAGCAGTTCCTTAGGACTGTGGACAAACGCTGAAGCTTTCTTT CASSSLGLWTNAEAFF
. TRBJ1-2 . TRBV3-1 12 TGTGCCAGCAGCCTCCTACAGGGAGGCTACACCTTC CASSLLQGGYTF
TRBD2 TRBJ2-3 . TRBV4-2 20 TGTGCCAGCAGCCAAGATCCCTGGGGGCCTAGCGGGGAAAACACAGATACGCAGTATTTT CASSQDPWGPSGENTDTQYF
. TRBJ1-4 . TRBV2 14 TGTGCCAGCAGTTACAGGGCGGGTAATGAAAAACTGTTTTTT CASSYRAGNEKLFF
. TRBJ1-2 . TRBV5-1 13 TGCGCCAGCAGCTTACAGGAGTTCTACGGCTACACCTTC CASSLQEFYGYTF
. TRBJ2-1 . TRBV3-1 15 TGTGCCAGCGCCCCCTCCGGGGGAGTCGGAAATGAGCAGTTCTTC CASAPSGGVGNEQFF
TRBD1 TRBJ2-7 . TRBV20-1 15 TGCAGTGCTTACTCGGTAGGGACAGTGTCCTACGAGCAGTACTTC CSAYSVGTVSYEQYF
. TRBJ1-2 . TRBV12-3/TRBV12-4 14 TGTGCCAGCAGTTTAAACAGGGACAATTATGGCTACACCTTC CASSLNRDNYGYTF
. TRBJ2-3 . TRBV7-8 14 TGTGCCAGCAGCTTACGGGGGGCGGCAGATACGCAGTATTTT CASSLRGAADTQYF
TRBD2 TRBJ2-7 . TRBV28 15 TGTGCCAGCAAGACCACGGGAGGGGATCACTACGAGCAGTACTTC CASKTTGGDHYEQYF
TRBD1 TRBJ2-7 few TRBV7-9 15 TGTGCCAGCAGCCCGACAGGGAACGAACACTACGAGCAGTACTTC CASSPTGNEHYEQYF
. TRBJ1-2 . TRBV5-6 14 TGTGCCAGCAGCTCCGGACGGGGAATCTATGGCTACACCTTC CASSSGRGIYGYTF
. TRBJ2-7 . TRBV29-1 14 TGCAGCGCTGATCAAGCTGGGGGGCTGGACGAGCAGTACTTC CSADQAGGLDEQYF
. TRBJ2-4 few TRBV15 11 TGTGCCACCATGGCAGGGAACATTCAGTACTTC CATMAGNIQYF
. TRBJ2-5 . TRBV7-2 14 TGTGCCAGCAGCTTAAAGGTGGGGAGTGAGACCCAGTACTTC CASSLKVGSETQYF
. TRBJ2-3 . TRBV5-1 15 TGCGCCAGCAGCTTGGAACCCACGGCCTCGGATACGCAGTATTTT CASSLEPTASDTQYF
. TRBJ2-5 . TRBV20-1 12 TGCAGTGCTAGCGGACAGCAAGAGACCCAGTACTTC CSASGQQETQYF
TRBD2 TRBJ2-5 few TRBV9 15 TGTGCCAGCAGCGTAGGGGTAGCGGGGGAAGAGACCCAGTACTTC CASSVGVAGEETQYF